This T cell receptor (beta chain) appears in the sequencing data of a study of control samples from healthy donors and cancer patients. V lost 1 base, J lost 4 bases, and 7 bases lay in between. This CDR3 contains 13 residues. Measured with immunoSEQ multiplex PCR; TCRdb has only the in-frame clones, and not every one. The data show some 120,000 clones, over 85% seen once. Sequenced input: blood. This receptor was obtained from a man aged 30 to 39 in good health. The V call is TRBV12-3 or TRBV12-4, the J call TRBJ1-2; D uncertain. The CDR3 DNA is TGTGCCAGCAGTTTAGAGGTGAGCTATGGCTACACCTTC. The encoded protein is CASSLEVSYGYTF.